This record covers a single T cell receptor (delta chain). Relative to the germline gene, one junction end is altered; a read error may explain this. TCRdb called clones from the reads again using CATT. The table shows some 10,000 delta-chain clones, with approximately 9.1% occurring only once. This record belongs to a study of gamma-delta chains in newborns, infants, children. Germline values: CDR1 GEAIGNYY, CDR2 EKD. The CDR3 is made up of 21 amino acids. The receptor comes from a child who was a newborn, infant or young child, either healthy, febrile or measles-vaccinated (not recorded which). The material sequenced was blood. The V call is TRDV2, the J call TRDJ3; TRDD3 aligns across 12 bases. The CDR3 loop is CACDSAGTGGYSSWDTRQMFF. In nucleotides, the CDR3 is TGCGCCTGTGACTCCGCGGGAACTGGGGGATACAGCTCCTGGGACACCCGACAGATGTTTTTC.